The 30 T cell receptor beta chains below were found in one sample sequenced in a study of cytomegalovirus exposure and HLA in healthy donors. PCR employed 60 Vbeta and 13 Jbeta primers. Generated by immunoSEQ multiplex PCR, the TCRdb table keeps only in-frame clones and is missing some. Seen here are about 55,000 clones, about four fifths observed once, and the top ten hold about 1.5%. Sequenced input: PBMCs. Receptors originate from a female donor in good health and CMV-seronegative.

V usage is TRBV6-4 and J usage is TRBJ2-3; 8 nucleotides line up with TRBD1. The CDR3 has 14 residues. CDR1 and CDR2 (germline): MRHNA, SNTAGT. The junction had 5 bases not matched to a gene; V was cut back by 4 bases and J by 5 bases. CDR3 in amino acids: CASSVTGGRDTQYF. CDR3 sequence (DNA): TGTGCCAGCAGTGTTACAGGGGGTAGAGATACGCAGTATTTT.

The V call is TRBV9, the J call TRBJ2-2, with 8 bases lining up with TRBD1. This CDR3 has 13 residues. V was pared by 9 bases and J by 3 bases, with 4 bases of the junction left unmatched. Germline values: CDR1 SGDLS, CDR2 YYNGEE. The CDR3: CATGTGDTGELFF. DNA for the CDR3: TGTGCCACTGGGACAGGCGACACCGGGGAGCTGTTTTTT.

CDR3 in DNA: TGTGCCAGCAGCCCTGGCGACACCCCCTACGAGCAGTACTTC. Its translation is CASSPGDTPYEQYF. The chain couples TRBV9 to TRBJ2-5; D is undetermined. The end of the DNA aligns better with TRBJ2-7, so the J call may be wrong. The length of the CDR3 is 14 residues. Germline-derived CDR1 and CDR2 are SGDLS and YYNGEE.

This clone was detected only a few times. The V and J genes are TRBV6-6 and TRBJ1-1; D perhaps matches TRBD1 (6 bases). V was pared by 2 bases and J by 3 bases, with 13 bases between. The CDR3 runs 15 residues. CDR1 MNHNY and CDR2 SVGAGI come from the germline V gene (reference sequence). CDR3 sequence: CASSYVGHLDTEAFF. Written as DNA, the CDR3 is TGTGCCAGCAGTTACGTGGGACACCTGGACACTGAAGCTTTCTTT.

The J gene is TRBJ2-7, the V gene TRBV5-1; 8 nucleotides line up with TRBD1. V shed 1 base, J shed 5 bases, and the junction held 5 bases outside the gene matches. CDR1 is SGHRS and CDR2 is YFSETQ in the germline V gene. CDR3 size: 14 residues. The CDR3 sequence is CASSLNRGIDEQYF. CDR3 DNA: TGCGCCAGCAGCTTGAACAGGGGGATTGACGAGCAGTACTTC.

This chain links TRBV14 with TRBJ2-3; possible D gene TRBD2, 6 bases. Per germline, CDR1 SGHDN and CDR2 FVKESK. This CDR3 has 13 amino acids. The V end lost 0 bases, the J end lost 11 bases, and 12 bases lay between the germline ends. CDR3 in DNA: TGTGCCAGCAGCCAAGATCGGCAGGGAGGGCAGTATTTT. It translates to CASSQDRQGGQYF.

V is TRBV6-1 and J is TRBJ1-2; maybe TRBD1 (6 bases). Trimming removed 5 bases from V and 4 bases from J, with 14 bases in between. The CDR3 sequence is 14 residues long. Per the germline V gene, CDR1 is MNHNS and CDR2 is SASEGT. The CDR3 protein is CASSPTGTAYGYTF. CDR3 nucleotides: TGTGCCAGCAGTCCCACAGGGACGGCCTATGGCTACACCTTC.

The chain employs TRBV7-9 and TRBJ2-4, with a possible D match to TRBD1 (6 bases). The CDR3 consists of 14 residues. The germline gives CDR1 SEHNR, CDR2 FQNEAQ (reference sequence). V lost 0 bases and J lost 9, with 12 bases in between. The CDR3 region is CASSLAGTRGIQYF. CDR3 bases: TGTGCCAGCAGCTTAGCTGGGACAAGAGGCATTCAGTACTTC.

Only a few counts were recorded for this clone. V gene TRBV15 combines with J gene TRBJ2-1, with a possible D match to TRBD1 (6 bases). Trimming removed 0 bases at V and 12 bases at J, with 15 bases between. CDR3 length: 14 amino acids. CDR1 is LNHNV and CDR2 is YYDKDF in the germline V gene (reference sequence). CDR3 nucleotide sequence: TGTGCCACCAGCAGAGACACACAGGGAAGGAGGCAGTTCTTC. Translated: CATSRDTQGRRQFF.

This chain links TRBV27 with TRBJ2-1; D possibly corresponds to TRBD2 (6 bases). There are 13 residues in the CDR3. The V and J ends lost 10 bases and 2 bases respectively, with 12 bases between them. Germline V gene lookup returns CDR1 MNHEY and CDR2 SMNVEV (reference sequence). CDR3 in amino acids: CATGTYAYNEQFF. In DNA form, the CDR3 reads TGTGCCACCGGGACTTACGCCTACAATGAGCAGTTCTTC.

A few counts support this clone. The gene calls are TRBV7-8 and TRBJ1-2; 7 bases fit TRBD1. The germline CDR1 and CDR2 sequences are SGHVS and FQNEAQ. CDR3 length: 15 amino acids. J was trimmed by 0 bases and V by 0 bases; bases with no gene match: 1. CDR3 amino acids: CASSLAQGANYGYTF. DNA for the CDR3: TGTGCCAGCAGCTTAGCGCAGGGGGCTAACTATGGCTACACCTTC.

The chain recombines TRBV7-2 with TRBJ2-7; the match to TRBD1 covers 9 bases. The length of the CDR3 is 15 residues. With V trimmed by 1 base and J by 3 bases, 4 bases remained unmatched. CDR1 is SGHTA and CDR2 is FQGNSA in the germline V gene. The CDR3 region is CASSLDGTGLYEQYF. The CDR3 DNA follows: TGTGCCAGCAGCTTAGACGGGACAGGGCTCTACGAGCAGTACTTC.

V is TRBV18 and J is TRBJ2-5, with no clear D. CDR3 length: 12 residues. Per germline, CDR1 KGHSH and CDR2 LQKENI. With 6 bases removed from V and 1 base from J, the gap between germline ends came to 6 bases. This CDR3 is CASSAAQETQYF. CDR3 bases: TGTGCCAGCTCCGCGGCCCAAGAGACCCAGTACTTC.

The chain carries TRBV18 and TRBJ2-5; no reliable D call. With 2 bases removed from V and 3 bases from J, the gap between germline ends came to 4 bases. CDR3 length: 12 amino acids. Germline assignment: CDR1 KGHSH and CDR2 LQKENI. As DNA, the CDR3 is TGTGCCAGCTCACCAGAGGAAGAGACCCAGTACTTC. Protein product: CASSPEEETQYF.

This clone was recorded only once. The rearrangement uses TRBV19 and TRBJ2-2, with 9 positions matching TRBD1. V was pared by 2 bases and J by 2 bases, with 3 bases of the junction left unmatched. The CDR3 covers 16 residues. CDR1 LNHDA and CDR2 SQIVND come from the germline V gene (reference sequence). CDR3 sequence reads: CASSIPTGGNTGELFF. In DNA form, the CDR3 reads TGTGCCAGTAGTATACCGACAGGGGGAAACACCGGGGAGCTGTTTTTT.

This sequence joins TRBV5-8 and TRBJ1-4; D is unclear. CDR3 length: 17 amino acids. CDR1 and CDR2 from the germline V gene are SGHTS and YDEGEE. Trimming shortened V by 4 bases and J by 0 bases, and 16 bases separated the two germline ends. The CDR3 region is CASSPNPFGATNEKLFF. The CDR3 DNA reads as TGTGCCAGCAGCCCGAACCCCTTCGGAGCAACTAATGAAAAACTGTTTTTT.

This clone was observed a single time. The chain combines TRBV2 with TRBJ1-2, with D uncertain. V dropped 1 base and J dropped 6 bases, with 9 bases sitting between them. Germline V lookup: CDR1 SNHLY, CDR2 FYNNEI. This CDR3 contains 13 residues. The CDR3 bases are TGTGCCAGCAGTGAAGTTCGGGATGATGGCTACACCTTC. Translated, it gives CASSEVRDDGYTF.

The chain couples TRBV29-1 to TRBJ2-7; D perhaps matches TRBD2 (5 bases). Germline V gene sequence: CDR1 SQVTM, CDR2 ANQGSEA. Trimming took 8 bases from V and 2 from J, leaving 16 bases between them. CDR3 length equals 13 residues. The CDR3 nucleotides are TGCAGCTCCCGGGCCGACGGGGCCTACGAGCAGTACTTC. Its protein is CSSRADGAYEQYF.

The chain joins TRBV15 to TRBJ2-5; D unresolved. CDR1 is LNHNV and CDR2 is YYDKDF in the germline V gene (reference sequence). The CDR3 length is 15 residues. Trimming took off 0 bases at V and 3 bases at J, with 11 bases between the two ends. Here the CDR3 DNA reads TGTGCCACCAGCAGAGAGCAGAATTCGAAAGAGACCCAGTACTTC. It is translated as CATSREQNSKETQYF.

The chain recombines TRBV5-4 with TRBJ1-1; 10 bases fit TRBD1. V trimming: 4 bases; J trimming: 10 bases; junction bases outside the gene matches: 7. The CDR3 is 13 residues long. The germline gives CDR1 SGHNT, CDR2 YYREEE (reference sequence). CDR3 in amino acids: CASSPGQGNGAFF. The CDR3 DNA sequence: TGTGCCAGCAGCCCGGGACAGGGGAATGGAGCTTTCTTT.

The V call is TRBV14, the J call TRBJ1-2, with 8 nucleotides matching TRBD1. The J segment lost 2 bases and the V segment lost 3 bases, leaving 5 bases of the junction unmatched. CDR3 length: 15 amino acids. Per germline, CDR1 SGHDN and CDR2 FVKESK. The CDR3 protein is CASSQGQAVNYGYTF. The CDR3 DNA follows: TGTGCCAGCAGCCAGGGACAGGCGGTAAACTATGGCTACACCTTC.

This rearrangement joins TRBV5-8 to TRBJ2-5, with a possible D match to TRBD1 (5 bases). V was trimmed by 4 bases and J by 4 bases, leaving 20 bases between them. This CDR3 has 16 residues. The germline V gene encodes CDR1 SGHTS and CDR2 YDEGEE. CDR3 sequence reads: CASSPRLRTQGETQYF. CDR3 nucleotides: TGTGCCAGCAGCCCTAGGCTCAGGACGCAGGGAGAGACCCAGTACTTC.

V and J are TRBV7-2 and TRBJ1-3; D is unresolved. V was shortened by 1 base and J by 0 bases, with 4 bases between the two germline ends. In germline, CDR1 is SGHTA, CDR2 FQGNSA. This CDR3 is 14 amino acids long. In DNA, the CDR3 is TGTGCCAGCAGCTTAGACGGCTCTGGAAACACCATATATTTT. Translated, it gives CASSLDGSGNTIYF.

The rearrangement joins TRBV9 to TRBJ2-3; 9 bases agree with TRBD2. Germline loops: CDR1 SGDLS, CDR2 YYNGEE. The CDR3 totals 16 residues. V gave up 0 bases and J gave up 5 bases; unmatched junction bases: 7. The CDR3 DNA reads TGTGCCAGCAGCGTAGTACAGCGGGGGGAGGGAGATACGCAGTATTTT. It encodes CASSVVQRGEGDTQYF.

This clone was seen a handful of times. CDR3 in amino acids: CASSLEGPNTEAFF. Written as DNA, the CDR3 is TGTGCCAGCAGTTTGGAGGGACCGAACACTGAAGCTTTCTTT. V gene TRBV6-6 combines with J gene TRBJ1-1; weak D call: TRBD1 (5 bases). Germline CDR1 and CDR2: MNHNY and SVGAGI (reference sequence). The V and J ends lost 4 bases and 1 base respectively, with 10 bases between them. The CDR3 has 14 residues.

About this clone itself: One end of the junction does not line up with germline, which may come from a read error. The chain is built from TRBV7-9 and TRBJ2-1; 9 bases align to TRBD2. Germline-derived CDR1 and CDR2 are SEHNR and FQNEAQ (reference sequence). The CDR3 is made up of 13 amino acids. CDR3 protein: CSSSLAGDYEQFF. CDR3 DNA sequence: TGTTCCAGCAGCTTAGCGGGGGACTATGAGCAGTTCTTC.

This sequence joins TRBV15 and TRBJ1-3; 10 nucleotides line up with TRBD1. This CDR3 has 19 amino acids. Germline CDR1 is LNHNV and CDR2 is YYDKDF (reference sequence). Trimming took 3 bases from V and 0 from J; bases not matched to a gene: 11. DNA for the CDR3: TGTGCCACCAGCAGGCCTTCCGGGACAGGGGAACGCTCTGGAAACACCATATATTTT. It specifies CATSRPSGTGERSGNTIYF.

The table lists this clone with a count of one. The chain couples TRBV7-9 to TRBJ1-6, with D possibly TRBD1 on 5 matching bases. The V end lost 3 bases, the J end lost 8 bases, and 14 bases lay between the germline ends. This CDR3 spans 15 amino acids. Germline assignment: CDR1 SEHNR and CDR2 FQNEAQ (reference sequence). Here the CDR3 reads CASSLATGGDSPLHF. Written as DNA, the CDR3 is TGTGCCAGCAGCTTGGCGACCGGGGGGGATTCACCCCTCCACTTT.

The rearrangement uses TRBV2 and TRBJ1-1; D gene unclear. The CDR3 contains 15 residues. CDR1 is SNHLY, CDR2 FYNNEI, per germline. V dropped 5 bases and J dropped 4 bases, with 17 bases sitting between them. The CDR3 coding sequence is TGTGCCAGCAGTCCTTCCCCGACATTGAGCACTGAAGCTTTCTTT. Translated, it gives CASSPSPTLSTEAFF.

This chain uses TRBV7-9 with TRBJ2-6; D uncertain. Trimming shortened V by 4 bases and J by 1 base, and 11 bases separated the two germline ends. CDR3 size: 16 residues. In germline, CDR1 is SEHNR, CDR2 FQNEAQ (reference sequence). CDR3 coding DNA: TGTGCCAGCAGCTACTGGAGACCATCTGGGGCCAACGTCCTGACTTTC. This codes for CASSYWRPSGANVLTF.